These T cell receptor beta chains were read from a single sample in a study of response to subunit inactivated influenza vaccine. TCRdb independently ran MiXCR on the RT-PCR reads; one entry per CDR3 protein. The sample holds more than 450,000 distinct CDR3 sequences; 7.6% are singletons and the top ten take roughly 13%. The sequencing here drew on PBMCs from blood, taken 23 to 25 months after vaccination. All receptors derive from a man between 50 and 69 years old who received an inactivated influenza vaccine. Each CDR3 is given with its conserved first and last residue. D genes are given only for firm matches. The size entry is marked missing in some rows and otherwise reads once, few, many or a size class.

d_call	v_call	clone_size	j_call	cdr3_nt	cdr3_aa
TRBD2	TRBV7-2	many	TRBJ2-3	TGTGCCAGCAGCTCCTTAGCGGGAAGTCCAGATACGCAGTATTTT	CASSSLAGSPDTQYF
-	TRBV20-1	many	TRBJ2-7	TGCAGTGCTAGTCGGCCGCGAATAGACGAGCAGTACTTC	CSASRPRIDEQYF
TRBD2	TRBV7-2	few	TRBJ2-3	TGTGCCAGCAGCTTCACTAGCGGGGGGGCAGATACGCAGTATTTT	CASSFTSGGADTQYF
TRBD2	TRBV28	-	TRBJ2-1	TGTGCCAGCAGTTTATTCGGGCGGGAGTCTTACAATGAGCAGTTCTTC	CASSLFGRESYNEQFF
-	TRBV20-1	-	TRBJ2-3	TGCAGTGCTAGGAACAGTGCAGATACGCAGTATTTT	CSARNSADTQYF
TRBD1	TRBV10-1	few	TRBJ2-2	TGCGCCAGCAGTCCCCTCCGCGGCAGGGGGCGAACCGGGGAGCTGTTTTTT	CASSPLRGRGRTGELFF
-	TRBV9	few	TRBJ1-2	TGTGCCAGCAGCGTAGCGCCCCAGGAGGGTCGCTACACCTTC	CASSVAPQEGRYTF
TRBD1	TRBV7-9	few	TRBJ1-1	TGTGCCAGCAGCTTAGAACGGACAGGGCGAGGTGAAGCTTTCTTT	CASSLERTGRGEAFF
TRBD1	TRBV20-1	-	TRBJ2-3	TGCAGTGCTAGTATCTTGACAGGGGCAGATACGCAGTATTTT	CSASILTGADTQYF
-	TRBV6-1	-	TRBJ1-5	TGTGCCAGCAGCCGACAGAAGACACCTAGCAATCAGCCCCAGCATTTT	CASSRQKTPSNQPQHF
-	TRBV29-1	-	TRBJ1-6	TGCAGCGTTGGACAGTGGGTTAAAAGGGCCCTCCACTTT	CSVGQWVKRALHF
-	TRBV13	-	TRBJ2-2	TGTGCCAGCTCCCGAATTCTGGAGCTCACCGGGGAGCTGTTTTTT	CASSRILELTGELFF
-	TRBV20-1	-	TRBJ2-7	TGCAGTGCTAGTGCGGCGGTCCTCGACGAGCAGTACTTC	CSASAAVLDEQYF
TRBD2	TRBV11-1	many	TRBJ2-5	TGTGCCAGCAGCTTGGAACTAGCGGAAGAGACCCAGTACTTC	CASSLELAEETQYF
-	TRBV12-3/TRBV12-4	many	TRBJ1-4	TGTGCCAGCAGTTTAGCGGATCCGGGGAGGGTAGAAAAACTGTTTTTT	CASSLADPGRVEKLFF
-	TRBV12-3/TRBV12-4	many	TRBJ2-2	TGTGCCAGCAGACCAAACGATGGGTCCGGGGAGCTGTTTTTT	CASRPNDGSGELFF
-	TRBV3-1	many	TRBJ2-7	TGTGCCAGCAGCGCCCGGGACGCGCAGTACTTC	CASSARDAQYF
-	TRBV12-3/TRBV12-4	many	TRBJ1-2	TGTGCCAGCAGCCGACACGACTATGGCTACACCTTC	CASSRHDYGYTF
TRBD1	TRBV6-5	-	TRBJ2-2	TGTGCCAGCACTTGGACACAGGGGGCGCCCCCCGGGGAGCTGTTTTTT	CASTWTQGAPPGELFF
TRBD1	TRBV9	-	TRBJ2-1	TGTGCCAGCAGCCCCCCGGGACAGGGTGTGGGCGAGCAGTTCTTC	CASSPPGQGVGEQFF
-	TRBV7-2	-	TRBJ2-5	TGTGCCAGCAGCTATGAGGGCGGGACCCAGTACTTC	CASSYEGGTQYF
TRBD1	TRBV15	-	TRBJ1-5	TGTGCCACCAGCAGGGACAGGGGACGGCAGCCCCAGCATTTT	CATSRDRGRQPQHF
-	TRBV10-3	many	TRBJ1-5	TGTGCCATCAGTGTTATAGGGACCAATCAGCCCCAGCATTTT	CAISVIGTNQPQHF
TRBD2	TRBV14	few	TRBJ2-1	TGTGCCAGCAGCCAAGATCCGGGACTAGCGGGGCTTATGAATGAGCAGTTCTTC	CASSQDPGLAGLMNEQFF
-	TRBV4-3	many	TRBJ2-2	TGCGCCAGCAGCCAAGATTGGACACTAAACACCGGGGAGCTGTTTTTT	CASSQDWTLNTGELFF
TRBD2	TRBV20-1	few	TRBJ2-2	TGCAGCAGTCTAGCGGGAGGGCCCCGATCCGGGGAGCTGTTTTTT	CSSLAGGPRSGELFF
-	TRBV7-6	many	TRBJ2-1	TGTGCCAGCAGCTTACGGCAGGCCTCCTACAATGAGCAGTTCTTC	CASSLRQASYNEQFF
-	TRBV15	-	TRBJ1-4	TGTGCCACCAGCAGAATAGGCGCAACTAATGAAAAACTGTTTTTT	CATSRIGATNEKLFF
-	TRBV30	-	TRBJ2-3	TGTGCCTGGGGACACAGAACTAGCACAGATACGCAGTATTTT	CAWGHRTSTDTQYF
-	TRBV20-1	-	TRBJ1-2	TGCAGTGCTAGCCTGGCGCGGCAAGCTAACTATGGCTACACCTTC	CSASLARQANYGYTF
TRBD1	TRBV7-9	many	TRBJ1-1	TGTGCCAGCAGCTTGGGACAGGCCCGACAGAACACTGAAGCTTTCTTT	CASSLGQARQNTEAFF
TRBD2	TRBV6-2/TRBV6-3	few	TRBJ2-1	TGTGCCAGCAGTTTAACCGGGACTAGCGGACCTTACAATGAGCAGTTCTTC	CASSLTGTSGPYNEQFF
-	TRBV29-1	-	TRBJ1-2	TGCAGCGTTAAAACCGGGACAAATTATGGCTACACCTTC	CSVKTGTNYGYTF